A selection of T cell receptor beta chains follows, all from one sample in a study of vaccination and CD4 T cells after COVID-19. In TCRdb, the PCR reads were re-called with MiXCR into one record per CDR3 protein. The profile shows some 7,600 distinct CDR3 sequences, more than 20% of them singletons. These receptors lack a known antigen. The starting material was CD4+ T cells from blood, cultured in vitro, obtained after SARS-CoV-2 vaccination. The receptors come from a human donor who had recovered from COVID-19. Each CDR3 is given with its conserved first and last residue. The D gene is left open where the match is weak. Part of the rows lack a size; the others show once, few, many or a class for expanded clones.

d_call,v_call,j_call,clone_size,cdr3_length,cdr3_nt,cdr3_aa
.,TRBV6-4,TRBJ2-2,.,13,TGTGCCAGCAGTGACGAAGTAGGGATGGAGCTGTTTTTT,CASSDEVGMELFF
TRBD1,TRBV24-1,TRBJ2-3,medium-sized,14,TGTGCCACCAGCAACAGGGGTGTCACAGATACGCAGTATTTT,CATSNRGVTDTQYF
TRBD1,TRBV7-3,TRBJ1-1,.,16,TGTGCCAGCAGCCCAAGGCCGGGACAGGTGGGCACTGAAGCTTTCTTT,CASSPRPGQVGTEAFF
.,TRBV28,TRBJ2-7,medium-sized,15,TGTGCCAGCTCCCCCGGGGGATCTAGCTCCTACGAGCAGTACTTC,CASSPGGSSSYEQYF
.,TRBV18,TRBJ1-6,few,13,TGTGCCAGCTCACCCCAGGGAGATTCACCCCTCCACTTT,CASSPQGDSPLHF
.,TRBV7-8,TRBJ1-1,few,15,TGTGCCAGCATCAAGATGATTCAGATGAACACTGAAGCTTTCTTT,CASIKMIQMNTEAFF
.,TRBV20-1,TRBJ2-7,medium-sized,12,TGCAGTGCCACGCCCCTCTACTACGAGCAGTACTTC,CSATPLYYEQYF
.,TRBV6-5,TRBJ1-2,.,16,TGTGCCAGCAGTTACGCCCCCCGGGGGCTTAACTATGGCTACACCTTC,CASSYAPRGLNYGYTF
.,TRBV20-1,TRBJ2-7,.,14,TGCAGTGCTAGAGGCAGGACAAGAAACTACGAGCAGTACTTC,CSARGRTRNYEQYF
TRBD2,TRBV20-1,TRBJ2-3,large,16,TGCAGTGCTAGAGATCGGCTAGCGGGGGGCACAGATACGCAGTATTTT,CSARDRLAGGTDTQYF
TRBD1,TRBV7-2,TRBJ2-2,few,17,TGTGCCAGCAGCAGGGACAGGGCCTTCGGGAACACCGGGGAGCTGTTTTTT,CASSRDRAFGNTGELFF
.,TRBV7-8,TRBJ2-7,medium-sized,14,TGTGCCAGCAGCGCCCGAAGAATTACCTACGAGCAGTACTTC,CASSARRITYEQYF
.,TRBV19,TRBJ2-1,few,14,TGTGCCAGTAGTAATGGCAGGGTGTGGAATGAGCAGTTCTTC,CASSNGRVWNEQFF
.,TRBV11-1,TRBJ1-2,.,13,TGTGCCAGCAGTGTCAACAGGGAGGCTGGCTACACCTTC,CASSVNREAGYTF
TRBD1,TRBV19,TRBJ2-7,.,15,TGTGCCAGTAGTATCCCGGGACAGGCAACCTACGAGCAGTACTTC,CASSIPGQATYEQYF
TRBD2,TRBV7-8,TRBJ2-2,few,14,TGTGCCAGCACCCGGGGGGAGGCGGGCGGGGAGCTGTTTTTT,CASTRGEAGGELFF
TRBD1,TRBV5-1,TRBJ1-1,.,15,TGCGCCAGCAGCTCGGACGGAAACAGGGGCACTGAAGCTTTCTTT,CASSSDGNRGTEAFF
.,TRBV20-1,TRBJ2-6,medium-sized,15,TGCAGTGCTAGTTCCGGGAGCTCTGGGGCCAACGTCCTGACTTTC,CSASSGSSGANVLTF
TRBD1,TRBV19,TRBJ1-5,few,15,TGTGCCAGTAGTATTCGGGGGACAGGAAATCAGCCCCAGCATTTT,CASSIRGTGNQPQHF
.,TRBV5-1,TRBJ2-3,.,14,TGCGCCAGCAGCTTGGGCGGGTTCCCAGATACGCAGTATTTT,CASSLGGFPDTQYF
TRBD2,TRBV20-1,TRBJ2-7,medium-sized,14,TGCAGTGCTAGCGGGGGGAGGGCGCGGGGCGAGCAGTACTTC,CSASGGRARGEQYF
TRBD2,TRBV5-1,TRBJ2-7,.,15,TGCGCCAGCAGCTCCGGACTAGCGGGGGTACACGAGCAGTACTTC,CASSSGLAGVHEQYF
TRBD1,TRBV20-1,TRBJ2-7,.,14,TGCAGTGCTGACAGCCGGACAGGCTCCTACGAGCAGTACTTC,CSADSRTGSYEQYF
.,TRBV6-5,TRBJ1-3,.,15,TGTGCCAGCAGTTACGGACGGGACGGAGGAAACACCATATATTTT,CASSYGRDGGNTIYF
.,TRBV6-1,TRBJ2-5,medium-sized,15,TGTGCCAGCAGTGAAGCGGGGGGCCGCTACGAGACCCAGTACTTC,CASSEAGGRYETQYF
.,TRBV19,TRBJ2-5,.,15,TGTGCCAGTAGCTCCGATTCCCACCGGGAAGAGACCCAGTACTTC,CASSSDSHREETQYF
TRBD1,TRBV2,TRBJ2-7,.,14,TGTGCCAGCACACGCACAGGGGACTCCTACGAGCAGTACTTC,CASTRTGDSYEQYF
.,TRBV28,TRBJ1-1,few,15,TGTGCCAGCAGTCCGCACAGGGTTCAAAACACTGAAGCTTTCTTT,CASSPHRVQNTEAFF
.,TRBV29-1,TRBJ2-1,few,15,TGCAGCGCCCCCCCTTTTGGTACGGCCCTCAATGAGCAGTTCTTC,CSAPPFGTALNEQFF
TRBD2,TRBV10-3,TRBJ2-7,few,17,TGTGCCGTCCTGGCTAGCGGGAGTACGGTGGGGACCTACGAGCAGTACTTC,CAVLASGSTVGTYEQYF
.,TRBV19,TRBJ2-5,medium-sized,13,TGTGCCAGTAGTCTCGGGGTGGCAGAGACCCAGTACTTC,CASSLGVAETQYF
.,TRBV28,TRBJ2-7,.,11,TGTGCCAGCAGTTTACAGGCTAAGCAGTACTTC,CASSLQAKQYF
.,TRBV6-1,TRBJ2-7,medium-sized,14,TGTGCCAGCAGCGACAGGTGGAGCTCCTACGAGCAGTACTTC,CASSDRWSSYEQYF
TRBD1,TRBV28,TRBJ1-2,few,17,TGTGCCAGCAGTTCCCCCGCCAGGGACAGAGACCTCTATGGCTACACCTTC,CASSSPARDRDLYGYTF
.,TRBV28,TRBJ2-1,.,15,TGTGCCAGCAGTTTAAGGCAGGGAACCTACAATGAGCAGTTCTTC,CASSLRQGTYNEQFF
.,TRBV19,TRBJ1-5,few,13,TGTGCCAGTACCCCCGGGTCCCCCCAGCCCCAGCATTTT,CASTPGSPQPQHF
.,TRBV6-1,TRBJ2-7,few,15,TGTGCCAGCTCCCCCCCTAGCACATGCTCCTACGAGCAGTACTTC,CASSPPSTCSYEQYF
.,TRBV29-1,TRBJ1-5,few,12,TGCAGCGTTGCCAGCGGCAATCAGCCCCAGCATTTT,CSVASGNQPQHF
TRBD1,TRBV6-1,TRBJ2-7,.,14,TGTGCCAGCAGTCCCCGGACAGGGGTGGACGAGCAGTACTTC,CASSPRTGVDEQYF
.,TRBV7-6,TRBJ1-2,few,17,TGTGCCAGCAGCTTAGGGCCCGGACAGACTTCTGCTGGTGGCTACACCTTC,CASSLGPGQTSAGGYTF
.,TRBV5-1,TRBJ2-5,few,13,TGCGCCAGCAGCCCGACAGCTCAAGAGACCCAGTACTTC,CASSPTAQETQYF
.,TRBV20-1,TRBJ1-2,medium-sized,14,TGCAGTGCTAGGGTGGTGGCGGCCGGCTATGGCTACACCTTC,CSARVVAAGYGYTF
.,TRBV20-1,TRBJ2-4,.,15,TGCAGTGCCAACCGAGGGAGTCTAGCCAAAAACATTCAGTACTTC,CSANRGSLAKNIQYF
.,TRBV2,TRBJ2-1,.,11,TGTGCCAGCAGTGGGGGTGAAGCCCAGTTCTTC,CASSGGEAQFF
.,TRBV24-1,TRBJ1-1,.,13,TGTGCCACCAGTGATTCGGACGACAAAGAAGCTTTCTTT,CATSDSDDKEAFF
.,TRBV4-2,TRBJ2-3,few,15,TGTGCCAGCAGCCAGTCCTCAGAAGGCACAGATACGCAGTATTTT,CASSQSSEGTDTQYF
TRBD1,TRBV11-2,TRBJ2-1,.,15,TGTGCCAGCAGCTCCGACAGGGCGATCTACAATGAGCAGTTCTTC,CASSSDRAIYNEQFF
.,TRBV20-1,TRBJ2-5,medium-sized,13,TGCAGTGCGACCAGGACTACTCTGGAGACCCAGTACTTC,CSATRTTLETQYF
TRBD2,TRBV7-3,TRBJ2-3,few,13,TGTGCCAGCAGCGCATCCGGGACTAGTGCGCAGTATTTT,CASSASGTSAQYF
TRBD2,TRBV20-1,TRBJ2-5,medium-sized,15,TGCAGTGCTAGAGATGCTAGCGGGGATGGGGAGACCCAGTACTTC,CSARDASGDGETQYF
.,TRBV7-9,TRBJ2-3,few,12,TGTGCCAGCAGTATGAGCACAGATACGCAGTATTTT,CASSMSTDTQYF
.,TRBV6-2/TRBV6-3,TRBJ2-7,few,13,TGTGCCAGCACCCCCTCTAAAGGGCTAGAGCAGTACTTC,CASTPSKGLEQYF
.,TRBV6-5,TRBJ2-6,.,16,TGTGCCAGCAGTTCCCTCGGGGGCTCTGGGGCCAACGTCCTGACTTTC,CASSSLGGSGANVLTF
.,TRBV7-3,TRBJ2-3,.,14,TGTGCCAGCAGCTTAACGCCGCGCACAGATACGCAGTATTTT,CASSLTPRTDTQYF
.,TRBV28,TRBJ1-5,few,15,TGTGCCAGCAGTTCGAACGGGATTAGCAATCAGCCCCAGCATTTT,CASSSNGISNQPQHF
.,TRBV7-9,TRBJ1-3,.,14,TGTGCCAGCAGCTTAGGGGGTTCTGGAAACACCATATATTTT,CASSLGGSGNTIYF